Sequencing of this T cell receptor (beta chain) was carried out in a study of shared clonotypes between healthy human individuals. Generated by immunoSEQ multiplex PCR, the TCRdb table keeps only in-frame clones and is missing some. Here the sample spans 2 million to 2.5 million clones, approximately 95% being singletons. Between the trimmed V and J ends, which lost 5 bases and 1 base, there was a span of 15 bases. The length of the CDR3 is 15 residues. The V gene's germline CDR1 is SEHNR and CDR2 FQNEAQ (reference sequence). The TCR comes from a man aged 18 to 35 in good health. Sequences were obtained from naive CD4+ T cells sorted from blood. Subset reported: CD45RA+ positively selected. This chain links TRBV7-9 with TRBJ2-7; D possibly corresponds to TRBD2 (6 bases). The CDR3 is CASSERGTPSYEQYF. The CDR3 nucleotides read TGTGCCAGCAGCGAGAGAGGGACTCCTTCCTACGAGCAGTACTTC.